The source of this TCR beta chain is a study of cytomegalovirus exposure and HLA in healthy donors. General observations from the study: Among TCR beta chains, those listed as cytomegalovirus-associated numbered some 170. Analyses of presence and absence presupposed an approximately uniform sequencing depth across donors. In a later analysis, at a false discovery rate of 0.05, under 20,000 TCR beta sequences were associated with HLA alleles. Through in vitro validation, a few CMV-associated chains were shown to be specific for CMV antigens.

With 60 Vbeta and 13 Jbeta primers, the PCR was carried out. Method: immunoSEQ multiplex PCR; TCRdb's copy keeps in-frame clones and lacks some. The data show some 120,000 clones, about 86% seen once. The CDR3 length is 15 residues. The V gene lost 6 bases and the J gene lost 0 bases, with 15 bases spanning the gap. Germline V lookup: CDR1 SEHNR, CDR2 FQNEAQ (reference sequence). On this clone: Its antigen is currently unknown.

The TCR originated in a woman aged 25 to 39 in good health and CMV-seronegative. What was sequenced was PBMCs. The rearrangement links TRBV7-9 to TRBJ2-7; the D gene is possibly TRBD2 (6 bases). The CDR3 DNA reads TGTGCCAGCAGTCAAGGACTACAGTACTCCTACGAGCAGTACTTC. This sequence encodes CASSQGLQYSYEQYF.